This TCR beta chain was observed in a study of CD8 T cells in ankylosing spondylitis. Each CDR3 protein gets one entry after TCRdb re-called the 5' RACE reads with MiXCR. The sample shows roughly 40,000 distinct CDR3 sequences, 4% of them seen only once. This clonotype occurred many times. The J segment lost 6 bases and the V segment lost 3 bases, leaving 19 bases of the junction unmatched. The CDR3 extends over 21 amino acids. Germline CDR1 and CDR2: SGDLS and YYNGEE. This receptor was identified in a female donor with ankylosing spondylitis or in good health (not recorded which). The J gene is TRBJ2-1, the V gene TRBV9, with 15 bases matching TRBD2. Input material: blood, either unsorted or a sorted T cell fraction (not recorded which). The CDR3 region has the DNA TGTGCCAGCAGCGCAGTCCCGACGGGACTAGCGGGGGGTGGGCGGTCCAATGAGCAGTTCTTC. Its protein product is CASSAVPTGLAGGGRSNEQFF.